The sample holds a few counts of the clone carrying this T cell receptor (beta chain). A second PCR of about 7 to 12 cycles used a sample-barcoded 5' primer and a J-beta primer mix. TCRdb itself ran the 5' RACE reads through MiXCR, one entry per CDR3 protein. The repertoire consists of approximately 800,000 distinct CDR3 sequences, with approximately 25% occurring once and the leading ten covering under 4%. This sample is part of a study of blood T cells in healthy people across ages. Germline loops: CDR1 MNHEY, CDR2 SMNVEV (reference sequence). The germline V and J ends were trimmed by 1 base and 3 bases, with 9 bases remaining between them. This CDR3 contains 14 residues. These sequences were also reported in another study, on T cells of mothers and their children. In that study: It was found that thymic selection shapes TCR recombination output similarly in related and unrelated pairs.

The material sequenced was blood. The chain employs TRBV27 and TRBJ1-1; D perhaps matches TRBD1 (5 bases). The receptor's source is a boy between 10 and 17 years old in good health. CDR3 in amino acids: CASSLLGGDTEAFF. In DNA form, the CDR3 reads TGTGCCAGCAGTTTATTAGGAGGGGACACTGAAGCTTTCTTT.